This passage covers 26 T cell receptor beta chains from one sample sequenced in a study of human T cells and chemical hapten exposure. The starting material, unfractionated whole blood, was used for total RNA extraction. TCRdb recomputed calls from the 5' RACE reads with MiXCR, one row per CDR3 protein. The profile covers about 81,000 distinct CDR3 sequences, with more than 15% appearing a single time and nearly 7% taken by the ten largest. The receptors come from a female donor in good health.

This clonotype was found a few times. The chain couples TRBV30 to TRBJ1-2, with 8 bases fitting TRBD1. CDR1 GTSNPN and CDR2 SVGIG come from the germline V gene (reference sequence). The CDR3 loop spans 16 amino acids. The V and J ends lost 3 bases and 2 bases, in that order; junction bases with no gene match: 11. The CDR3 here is CAWREDRAGKNYGYTF. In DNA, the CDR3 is TGTGCCTGGAGAGAGGACAGGGCGGGGAAGAACTATGGCTACACCTTC.

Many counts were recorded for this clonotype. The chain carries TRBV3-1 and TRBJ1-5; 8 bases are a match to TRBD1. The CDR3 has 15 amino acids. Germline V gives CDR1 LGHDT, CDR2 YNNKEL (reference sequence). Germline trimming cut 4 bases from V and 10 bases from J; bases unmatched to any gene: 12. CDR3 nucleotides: TGTGCCAGCAGCCCTAGCCGACAGGGGCCAGACCCCCAGCATTTT. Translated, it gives CASSPSRQGPDPQHF.

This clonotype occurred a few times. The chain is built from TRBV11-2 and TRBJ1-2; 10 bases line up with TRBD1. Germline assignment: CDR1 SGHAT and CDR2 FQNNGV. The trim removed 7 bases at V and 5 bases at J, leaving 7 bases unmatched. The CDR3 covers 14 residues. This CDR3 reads CASTGQGVRYGYTF. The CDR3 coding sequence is TGTGCCAGCACTGGACAGGGGGTTAGATATGGCTACACCTTC. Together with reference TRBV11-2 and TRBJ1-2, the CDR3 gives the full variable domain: EAGVAQSPRYKIIEKRQSVAFWCNPISGHATLYWYQQILGQGPKLLIQFQNNGVVDDSQLPKDRFSAERLKGVDSTLKIQPAKLEDSAVYLCASTGQGVRYGYTFGSGTRLTVV.

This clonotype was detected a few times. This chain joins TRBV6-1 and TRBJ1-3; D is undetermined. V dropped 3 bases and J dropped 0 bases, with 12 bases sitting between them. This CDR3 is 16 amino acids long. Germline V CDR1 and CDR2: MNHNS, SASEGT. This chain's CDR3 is CASSEISASSGNTIYF. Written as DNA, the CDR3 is TGTGCCAGCAGTGAGATTTCAGCAAGCTCTGGAAACACCATATATTTT.

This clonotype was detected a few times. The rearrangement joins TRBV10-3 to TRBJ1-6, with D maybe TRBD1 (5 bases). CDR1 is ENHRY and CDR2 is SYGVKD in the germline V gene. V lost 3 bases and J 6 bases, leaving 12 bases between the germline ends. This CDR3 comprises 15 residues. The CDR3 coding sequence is TGTGCCATCAGTGAAGGGGTTCCGTTTAATTCACCCCTCCACTTT. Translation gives CAISEGVPFNSPLHF.

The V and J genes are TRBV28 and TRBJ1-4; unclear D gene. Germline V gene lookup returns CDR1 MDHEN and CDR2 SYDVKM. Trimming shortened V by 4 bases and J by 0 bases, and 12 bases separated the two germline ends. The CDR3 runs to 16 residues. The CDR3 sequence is CASSWSRGATNEKLFF. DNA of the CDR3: TGTGCCAGCAGTTGGAGTCGGGGTGCAACTAATGAAAAACTGTTTTTT.

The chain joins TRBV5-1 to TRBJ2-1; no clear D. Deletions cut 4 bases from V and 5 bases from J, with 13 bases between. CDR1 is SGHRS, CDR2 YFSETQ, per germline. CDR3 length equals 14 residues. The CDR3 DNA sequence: TGCGCCAGCAGCCTAGATAATCGGAACAATGAGCAGTTCTTC. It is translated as CASSLDNRNNEQFF.

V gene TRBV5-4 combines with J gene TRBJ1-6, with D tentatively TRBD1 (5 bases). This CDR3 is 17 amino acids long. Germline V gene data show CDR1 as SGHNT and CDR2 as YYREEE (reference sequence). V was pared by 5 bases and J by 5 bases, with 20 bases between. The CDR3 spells CASSSPRAGMDNSPLHF. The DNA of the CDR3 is TGTGCCAGCAGTTCTCCCAGGGCGGGCATGGATAATTCACCCCTCCACTTT.

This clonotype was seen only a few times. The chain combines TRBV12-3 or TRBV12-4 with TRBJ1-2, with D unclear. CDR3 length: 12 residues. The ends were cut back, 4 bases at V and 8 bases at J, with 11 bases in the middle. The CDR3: CASSSPQGGYTF. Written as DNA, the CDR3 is TGTGCCAGCAGTTCTCCCCAAGGCGGCTACACCTTC.

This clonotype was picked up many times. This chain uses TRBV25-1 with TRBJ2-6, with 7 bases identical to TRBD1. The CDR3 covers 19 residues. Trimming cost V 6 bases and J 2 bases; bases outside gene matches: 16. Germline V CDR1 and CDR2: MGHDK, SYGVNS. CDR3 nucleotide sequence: TGTGCCAGCAGCCCTCAAGGGGGCGGAAAGGGGCCTGGGGCCAACGTCCTGACTTTC. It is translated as CASSPQGGGKGPGANVLTF. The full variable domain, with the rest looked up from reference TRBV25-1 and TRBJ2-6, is EADIYQTPRYLVIGTGKKITLECSQTMGHDKMYWYQQDPGMELHLIHYSYGVNSTEKGDLSSESTVSRIRTEHFPLTLESARPSHTSQYLCASSPQGGGKGPGANVLTFGAGSRLTVL.

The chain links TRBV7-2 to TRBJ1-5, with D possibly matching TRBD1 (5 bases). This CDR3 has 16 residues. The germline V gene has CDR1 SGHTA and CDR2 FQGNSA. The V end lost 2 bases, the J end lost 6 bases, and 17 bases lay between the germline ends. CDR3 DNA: TGTGCCAGCAGCTTAACGGGCACGGGGGGTCGTCAGCCCCAGCATTTT. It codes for CASSLTGTGGRQPQHF.

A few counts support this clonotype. CDR3 in amino acids: CASSLRTRDSYF. The CDR3 region has the DNA TGTGCCAGCAGTTTAAGGACTCGGGACAGTTACTTC. The chain is built from TRBV28 and TRBJ2-7; 7 nucleotides match TRBD1. Germline V CDR1 and CDR2: MDHEN, SYDVKM. Trimming at V came to 2 bases and at J to 13 bases, leaving 8 bases not matched to a gene. The CDR3 runs to 12 residues.

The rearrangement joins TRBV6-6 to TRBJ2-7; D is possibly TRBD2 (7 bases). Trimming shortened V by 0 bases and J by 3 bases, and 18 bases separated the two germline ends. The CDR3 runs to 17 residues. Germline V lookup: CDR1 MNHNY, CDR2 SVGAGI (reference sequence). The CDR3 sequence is CASSYSPGGRGVYEQYF. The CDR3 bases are TGTGCCAGCAGTTACTCCCCGGGGGGCAGGGGCGTCTACGAGCAGTACTTC.

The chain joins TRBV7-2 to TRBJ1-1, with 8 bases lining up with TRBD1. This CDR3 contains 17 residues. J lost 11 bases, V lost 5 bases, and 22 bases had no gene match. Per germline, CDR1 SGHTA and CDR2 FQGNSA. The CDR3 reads CASSVGNLVAGGYGAFF. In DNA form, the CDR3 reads TGTGCCAGCAGCGTAGGGAACCTTGTGGCAGGGGGCTACGGCGCTTTCTTT. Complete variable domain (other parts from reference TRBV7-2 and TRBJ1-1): GAGVSQSPSNKVTEKGKDVELRCDPISGHTALYWYRQSLGQGLEFLIYFQGNSAPDKSGLPSDRFSAERTGGSVSTLTIQRTQQEDSAVYLCASSVGNLVAGGYGAFFGQGTRLTVV.

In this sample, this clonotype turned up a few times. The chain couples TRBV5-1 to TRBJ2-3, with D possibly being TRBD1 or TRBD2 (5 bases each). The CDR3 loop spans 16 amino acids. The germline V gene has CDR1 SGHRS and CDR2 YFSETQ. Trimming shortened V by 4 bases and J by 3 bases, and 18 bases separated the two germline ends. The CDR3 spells CASSPSLRDRTDTQYF. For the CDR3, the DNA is TGCGCCAGCAGCCCTTCTTTGAGGGACCGAACAGATACGCAGTATTTT.

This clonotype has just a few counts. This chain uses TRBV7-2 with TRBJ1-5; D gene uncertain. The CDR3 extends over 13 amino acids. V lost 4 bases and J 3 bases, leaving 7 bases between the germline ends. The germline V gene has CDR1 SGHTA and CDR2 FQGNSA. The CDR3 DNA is TGTGCCAGCAGCTATACAAACAATCAGCCCCAGCATTTT. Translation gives CASSYTNNQPQHF.

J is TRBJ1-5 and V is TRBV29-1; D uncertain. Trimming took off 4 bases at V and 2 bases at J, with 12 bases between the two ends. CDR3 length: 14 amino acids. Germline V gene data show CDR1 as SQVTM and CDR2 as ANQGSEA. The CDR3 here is CSVAWDTGNQPQHF. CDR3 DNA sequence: TGCAGCGTTGCCTGGGATACGGGCAATCAGCCCCAGCATTTT.

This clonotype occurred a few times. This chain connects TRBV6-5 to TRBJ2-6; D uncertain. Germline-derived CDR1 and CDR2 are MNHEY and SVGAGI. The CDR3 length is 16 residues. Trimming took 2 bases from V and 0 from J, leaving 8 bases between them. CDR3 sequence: CASSYTRLSGANVLTF. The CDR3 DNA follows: TGTGCCAGCAGTTACACACGCCTCTCTGGGGCCAACGTCCTGACTTTC.

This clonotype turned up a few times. The CDR3 sequence: CASSPGLSAGELFF. The CDR3 DNA follows: TGTGCCAGCAGTCCAGGGCTTTCTGCCGGGGAGCTGTTTTTT. This sequence joins TRBV3-1 and TRBJ2-2; D possibly corresponds to TRBD1 (5 bases). V was shortened by 6 bases and J by 6 bases, with 14 bases between the two germline ends. Looked up from germline, CDR1 is LGHDT and CDR2 is YNNKEL (reference sequence). This CDR3 has 14 amino acids.

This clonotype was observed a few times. This CDR3 reads CAISEADRLGYEQYF. The CDR3 DNA follows: TGTGCCATCAGTGAGGCGGACAGGCTGGGCTACGAGCAGTACTTC. The chain employs TRBV10-3 and TRBJ2-7; TRBD1 matches 7 bases. Germline V CDR1 and CDR2: ENHRY, SYGVKD. This CDR3 has 15 residues. V lost 2 bases, J lost 3 bases, and 7 bases stayed unmatched.

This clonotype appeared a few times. The CDR3 DNA reads as TGTGCCAGTAGTATAAAACAGGGTGATCCCTACAATGAGCAGTTCTTC. Translation: CASSIKQGDPYNEQFF. The V and J genes are TRBV19 and TRBJ2-1; D perhaps matches TRBD1 (6 bases). CDR1 LNHDA and CDR2 SQIVND come from the germline V gene (reference sequence). V shed 2 bases and J shed 2 bases, with 13 bases lying between them. CDR3 length equals 16 residues.

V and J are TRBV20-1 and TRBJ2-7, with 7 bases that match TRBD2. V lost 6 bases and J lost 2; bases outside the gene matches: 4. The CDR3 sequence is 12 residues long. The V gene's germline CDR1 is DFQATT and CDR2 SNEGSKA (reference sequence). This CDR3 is CSARTRAYEQYF. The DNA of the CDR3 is TGCAGTGCCCGGACTAGGGCCTACGAGCAGTACTTC.

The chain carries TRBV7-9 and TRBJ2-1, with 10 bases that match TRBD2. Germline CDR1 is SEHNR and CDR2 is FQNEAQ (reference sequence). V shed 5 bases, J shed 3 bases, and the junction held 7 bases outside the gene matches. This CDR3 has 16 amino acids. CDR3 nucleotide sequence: TGTGCCAGCAGCCCCCAGCGGGGGGGCAACTACAATGAGCAGTTCTTC. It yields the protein CASSPQRGGNYNEQFF.

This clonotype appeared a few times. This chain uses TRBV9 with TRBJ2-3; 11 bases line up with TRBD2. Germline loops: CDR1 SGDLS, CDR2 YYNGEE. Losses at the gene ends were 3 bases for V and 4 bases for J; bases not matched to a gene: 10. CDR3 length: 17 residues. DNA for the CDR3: TGTGCCAGCAGCGCTACCGGGACTAGCGGCTGGGCAGATACGCAGTATTTT. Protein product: CASSATGTSGWADTQYF.

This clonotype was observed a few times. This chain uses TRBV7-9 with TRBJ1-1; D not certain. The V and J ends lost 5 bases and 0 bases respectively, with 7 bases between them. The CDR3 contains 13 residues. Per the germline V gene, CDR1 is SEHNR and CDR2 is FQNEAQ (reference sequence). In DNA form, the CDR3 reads TGTGCCAGCAGCAACTGGGTGAACACTGAAGCTTTCTTT. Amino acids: CASSNWVNTEAFF.

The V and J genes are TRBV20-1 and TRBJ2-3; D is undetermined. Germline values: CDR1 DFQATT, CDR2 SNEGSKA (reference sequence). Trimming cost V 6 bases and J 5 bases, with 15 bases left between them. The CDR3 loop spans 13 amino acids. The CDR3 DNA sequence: TGCAGTGCCCTCAGGACGGCCGGAGATACGCAGTATTTT. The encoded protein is CSALRTAGDTQYF.